Shown below are 2 T cell receptor beta chains from a single sample sequenced in a study of pediatric ulcerative colitis. Repertoires were generated with immunoSEQ multiplex PCR, while TCRdb's copy carries only in-frame clones and drops some. Of approximately 60,000 clones in the sample, approximately 87% were seen once. Source material: blood. These receptor sequences come from a boy aged 10-17 years with severe ulcerative colitis.

The chain carries TRBV6-4 and TRBJ1-1; D is possibly TRBD1 (6 bases). From germline, CDR1 is MRHNA and CDR2 SNTAGT. The length of the CDR3 is 13 residues. V shed 6 bases and J shed 0 bases, with 8 bases lying between them. CDR3 amino acids: CASRDSMNTEAFF. The CDR3 DNA sequence: TGTGCCAGCAGGGACAGCATGAACACTGAAGCTTTCTTT.

The rearrangement uses TRBV7-9 and TRBJ1-2; D unclear. This CDR3 region has 14 residues. CDR1 is SEHNR, CDR2 FQNEAQ, per germline (reference sequence). V was shortened by 3 bases and J by 2 bases, with 10 bases between the two germline ends. The CDR3 loop is CASSLASGNYGYTF. DNA for the CDR3: TGTGCCAGCAGCTTGGCGTCCGGGAACTATGGCTACACCTTC.